This T cell receptor beta chain was profiled in a study of T cell responses to AZD1222 COVID-19 vaccine. Points on this clone: What it binds is unknown.

Study-level results: Seropositive AZD1222 recipients at baseline numbered only five or six.

The repertoire was sequenced with immunoSEQ multiplex PCR; TCRdb's copy has only in-frame clones and lacks some. The sample yields approximately 160,000 clones, approximately 93% seen once. CDR1 and CDR2 (germline): MNHEY, SVGAGI. The CDR3 is 16 residues long. The V and J ends lost 0 bases and 1 base respectively, with 12 bases between them. This material consisted of peripheral blood, taken on day 0 of AZD1222 vaccination. The chain combines TRBV6-5 with TRBJ1-1, with D unresolved. This receptor was obtained from an adult in good health. For the CDR3, the DNA is TGTGCCAGCAGTTACTCGCCTTTTCCGAGGAACACTGAAGCTTTCTTT. It codes for CASSYSPFPRNTEAFF.